The sequence of this TCR beta chain was determined in a study of blood T cell repertoires in COVID-19. From germline, CDR1 is SGHKS and CDR2 YYEKEE (reference sequence). With 4 bases clipped from V and 5 bases from J, the junction kept 7 bases outside the gene matches. The CDR3 is 15 amino acids. In the original workflow: Reference gene primer amplification gave estimated nucleated cell counts. The data were produced by immunoSEQ multiplex PCR, yet TCRdb's version contains in-frame clones alone and is incomplete. The DNA gave D and trimming, while V, J and clone size come from that table. The sample contains about 230,000 clones, 85% to 90% of which appear only once.

The TCR originated in a man aged 50 or older with COVID-19, enrolled during active disease. The specimen sequenced was peripheral blood. The gene calls are TRBV5-5 and TRBJ2-7; 12 bases agree with TRBD1. The CDR3 bases are TGTGCCAGCAGCCGTATGGGACAGGGGGCTAACGAGCAGTACTTC. As protein: CASSRMGQGANEQYF.